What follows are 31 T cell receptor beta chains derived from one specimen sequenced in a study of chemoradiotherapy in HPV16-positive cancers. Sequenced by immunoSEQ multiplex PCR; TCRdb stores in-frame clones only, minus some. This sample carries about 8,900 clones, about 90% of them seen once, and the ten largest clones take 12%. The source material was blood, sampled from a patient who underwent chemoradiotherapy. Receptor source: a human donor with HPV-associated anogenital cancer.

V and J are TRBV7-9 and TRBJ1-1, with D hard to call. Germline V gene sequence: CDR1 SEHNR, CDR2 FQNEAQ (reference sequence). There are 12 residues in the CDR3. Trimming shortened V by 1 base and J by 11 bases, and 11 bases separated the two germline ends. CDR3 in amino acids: CASSLGSGWAFF. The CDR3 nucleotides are TGTGCCAGCAGCTTAGGGTCAGGATGGGCTTTCTTT. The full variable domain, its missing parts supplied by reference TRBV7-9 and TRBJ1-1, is DTGVSQNPRHKITKRGQNVTFRCDPISEHNRLYWYRQTLGQGPEFLTYFQNEAQLEKSRLLSDRFSAERPKGSFSTLEIQRTEQGDSAMYLCASSLGSGWAFFGQGTRLTVV.

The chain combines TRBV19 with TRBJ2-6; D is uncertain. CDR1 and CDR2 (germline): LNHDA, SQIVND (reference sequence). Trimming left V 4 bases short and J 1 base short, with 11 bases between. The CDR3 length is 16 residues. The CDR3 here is CASSSIRVSGANVLTF. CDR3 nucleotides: TGTGCCAGTAGTAGTATTCGGGTTTCTGGGGCCAACGTCCTGACTTTC. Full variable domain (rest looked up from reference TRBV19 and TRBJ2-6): DGGITQSPKYLFRKEGQNVTLSCEQNLNHDAMYWYRQDPGQGLRLIYYSQIVNDFQKGDIAEGYSVSREKKESFPLTVTSAQKNPTAFYLCASSSIRVSGANVLTFGAGSRLTVL.

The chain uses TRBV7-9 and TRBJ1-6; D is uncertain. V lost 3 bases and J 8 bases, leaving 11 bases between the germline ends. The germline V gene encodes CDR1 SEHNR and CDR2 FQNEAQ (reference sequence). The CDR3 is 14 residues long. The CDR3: CASSFAPLDSPLHF. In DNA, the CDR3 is TGTGCCAGCAGCTTCGCTCCCCTTGATTCACCCCTCCACTTT.

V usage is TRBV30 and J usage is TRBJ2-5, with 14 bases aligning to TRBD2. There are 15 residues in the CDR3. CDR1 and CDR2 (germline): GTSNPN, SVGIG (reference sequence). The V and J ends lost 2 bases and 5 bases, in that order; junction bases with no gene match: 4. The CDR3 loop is CAWSSTSGGGETQYF. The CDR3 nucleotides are TGTGCCTGGAGTTCGACTAGCGGGGGGGGTGAGACCCAGTACTTC.

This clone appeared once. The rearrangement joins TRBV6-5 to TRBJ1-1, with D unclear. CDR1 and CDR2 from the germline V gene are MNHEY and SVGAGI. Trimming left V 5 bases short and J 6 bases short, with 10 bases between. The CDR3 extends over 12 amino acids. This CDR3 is CASSPRFPEAFF. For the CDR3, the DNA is TGTGCCAGCAGTCCCCGGTTCCCTGAAGCTTTCTTT.

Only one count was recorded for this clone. DNA of the CDR3: TGTGCCAGCAGCGTCACAGGGGGGACAGCTTTCTTT. Its translation: CASSVTGGTAFF. The gene calls are TRBV9 and TRBJ1-1, with 8 bases that match TRBD1. V dropped 2 bases and J dropped 10; count of bases not matched to a gene: 4. CDR1 and CDR2 from the germline V gene are SGDLS and YYNGEE. The CDR3 sequence is 12 residues long.

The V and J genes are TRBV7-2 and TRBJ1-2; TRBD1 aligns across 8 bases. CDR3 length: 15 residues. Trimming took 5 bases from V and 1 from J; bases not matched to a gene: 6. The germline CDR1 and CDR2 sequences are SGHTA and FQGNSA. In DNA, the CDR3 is TGTGCCAGCAGCACAAGGACAGGGAATAACTATGGCTACACCTTC. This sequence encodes CASSTRTGNNYGYTF.

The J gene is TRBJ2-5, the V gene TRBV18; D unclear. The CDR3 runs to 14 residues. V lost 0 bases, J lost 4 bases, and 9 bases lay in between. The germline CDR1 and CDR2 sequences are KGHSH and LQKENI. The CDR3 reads CASSPPPPVETQYF. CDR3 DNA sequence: TGTGCCAGCTCACCACCCCCTCCAGTAGAGACCCAGTACTTC. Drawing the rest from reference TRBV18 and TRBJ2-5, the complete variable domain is NAGVMQNPRHLVRRRGQEARLRCSPMKGHSHVYWYRQLPEEGLKFMVYLQKENIIDESGMPKERFSAEFPKEGPSILRIQQVVRGDSAAYFCASSPPPPVETQYFGPGTRLLVL.

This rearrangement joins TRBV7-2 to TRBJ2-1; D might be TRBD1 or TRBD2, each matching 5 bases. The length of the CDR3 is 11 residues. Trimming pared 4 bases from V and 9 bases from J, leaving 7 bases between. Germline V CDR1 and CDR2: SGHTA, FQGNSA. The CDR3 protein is CASSWGTEQFF. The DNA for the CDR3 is TGTGCCAGCAGCTGGGGGACTGAGCAGTTCTTC.

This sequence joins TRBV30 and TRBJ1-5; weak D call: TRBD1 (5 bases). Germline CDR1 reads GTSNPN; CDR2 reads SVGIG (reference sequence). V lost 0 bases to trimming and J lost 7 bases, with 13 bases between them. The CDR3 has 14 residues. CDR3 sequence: CAWSVRGTRQPQHF. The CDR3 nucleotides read TGTGCCTGGAGTGTACGGGGGACGAGGCAGCCCCAGCATTTT.

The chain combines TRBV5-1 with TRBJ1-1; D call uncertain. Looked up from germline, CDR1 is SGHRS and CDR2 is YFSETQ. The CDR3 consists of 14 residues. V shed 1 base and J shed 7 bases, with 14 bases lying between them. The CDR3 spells CASSLLDGEGEAFF. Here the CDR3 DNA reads TGCGCCAGCAGCTTGTTGGACGGGGAGGGTGAAGCTTTCTTT.

The CDR3 loop reads CASSENRGPTGEQYF. DNA for the CDR3: TGCGCCAGCAGTGAAAACAGGGGGCCTACCGGCGAGCAGTACTTC. The chain has TRBV10-1 and TRBJ2-7; 9 nucleotides line up with TRBD1. V gave up 3 bases and J gave up 6 bases; unmatched junction bases: 9. The CDR3 sequence is 15 residues long. Germline V gene sequence: CDR1 WNHNN, CDR2 SYGVQD (reference sequence).

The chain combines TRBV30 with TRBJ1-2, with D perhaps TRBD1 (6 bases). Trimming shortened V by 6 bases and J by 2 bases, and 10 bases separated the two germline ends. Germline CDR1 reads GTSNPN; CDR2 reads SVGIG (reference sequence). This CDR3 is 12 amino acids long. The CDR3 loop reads CACSGANYGYTF. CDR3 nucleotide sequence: TGTGCCTGTTCAGGGGCCAACTATGGCTACACCTTC.

CDR3 region: CASSWGEGYGYTF. The CDR3 coding sequence is TGTGCCAGCAGTTGGGGGGAGGGCTATGGCTACACCTTC. V and J are TRBV2 and TRBJ1-2, with a weak D call TRBD1 (5 bases). The germline V and J ends were trimmed by 5 bases and 4 bases, with 11 bases remaining between them. CDR1 is SNHLY, CDR2 FYNNEI, per germline. The CDR3 covers 13 residues.

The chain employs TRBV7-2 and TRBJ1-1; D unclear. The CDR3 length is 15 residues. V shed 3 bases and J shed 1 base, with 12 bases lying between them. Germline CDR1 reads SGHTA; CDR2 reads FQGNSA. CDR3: CASSFNRLPNTEAFF. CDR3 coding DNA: TGTGCCAGCAGCTTTAATCGACTCCCGAACACTGAAGCTTTCTTT.

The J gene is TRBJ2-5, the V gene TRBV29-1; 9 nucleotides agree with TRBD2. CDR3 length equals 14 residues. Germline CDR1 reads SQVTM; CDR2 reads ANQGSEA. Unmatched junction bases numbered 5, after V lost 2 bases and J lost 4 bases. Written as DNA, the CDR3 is TGCAGCGTTGAAAGACTAGCGGAAACAGAGACCCAGTACTTC. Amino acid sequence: CSVERLAETETQYF.

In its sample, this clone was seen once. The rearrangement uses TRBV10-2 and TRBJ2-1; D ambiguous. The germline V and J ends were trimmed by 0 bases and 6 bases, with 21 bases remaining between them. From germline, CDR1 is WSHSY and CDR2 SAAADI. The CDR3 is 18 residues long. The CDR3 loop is CASSESPLGSHLGNEQFF. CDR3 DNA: TGCGCCAGCAGTGAGTCTCCACTTGGGTCTCACCTGGGCAATGAGCAGTTCTTC.

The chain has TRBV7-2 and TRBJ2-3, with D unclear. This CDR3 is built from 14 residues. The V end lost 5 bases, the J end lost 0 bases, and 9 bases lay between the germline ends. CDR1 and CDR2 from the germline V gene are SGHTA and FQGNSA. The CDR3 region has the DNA TGTGCCAGCAGCCCCGAACTTAGCACAGATACGCAGTATTTT. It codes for CASSPELSTDTQYF.

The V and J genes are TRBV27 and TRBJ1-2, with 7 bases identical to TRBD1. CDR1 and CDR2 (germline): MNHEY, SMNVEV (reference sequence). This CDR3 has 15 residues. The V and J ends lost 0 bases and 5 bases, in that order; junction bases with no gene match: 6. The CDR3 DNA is TGTGCCAGCAGTTTATCGACAGGGCTACTATATGGCTACACCTTC. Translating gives CASSLSTGLLYGYTF.

The CDR3 DNA is TGTGCCAGCAGGCTATCGACAGGGGAGTGGACTGAAGCTTTCTTT. Translation gives CASRLSTGEWTEAFF. The rearrangement links TRBV6-5 to TRBJ1-1, with 8 nucleotides matching TRBD1. The V gene's germline CDR1 is MNHEY and CDR2 SVGAGI. V lost 6 bases and J lost 5; bases outside the gene matches: 11. This CDR3 has 15 residues.

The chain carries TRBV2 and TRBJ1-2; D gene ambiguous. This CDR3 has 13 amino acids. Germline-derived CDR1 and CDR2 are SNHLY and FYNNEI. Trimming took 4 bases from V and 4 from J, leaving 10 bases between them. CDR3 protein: CASSVTGFYGYTF. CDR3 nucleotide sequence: TGTGCCAGCAGTGTTACGGGATTCTATGGCTACACCTTC. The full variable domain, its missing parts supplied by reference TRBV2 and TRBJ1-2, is EPEVTQTPSHQVTQMGQEVILRCVPISNHLYFYWYRQILGQKVEFLVSFYNNEISEKSEIFDDQFSVERPDGSNFTLKIRSTKLEDSAMYFCASSVTGFYGYTFGSGTRLTVV.

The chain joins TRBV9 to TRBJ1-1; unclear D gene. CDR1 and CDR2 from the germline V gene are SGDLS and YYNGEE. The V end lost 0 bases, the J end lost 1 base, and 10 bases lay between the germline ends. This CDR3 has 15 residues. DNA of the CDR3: TGTGCCAGCAGCGTAGTGACCGAAGGGAACACTGAAGCTTTCTTT. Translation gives CASSVVTEGNTEAFF.

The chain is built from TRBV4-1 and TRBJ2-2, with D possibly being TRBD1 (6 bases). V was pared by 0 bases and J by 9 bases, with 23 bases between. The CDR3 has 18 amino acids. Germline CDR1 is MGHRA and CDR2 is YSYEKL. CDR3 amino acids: CASSQEKLLQGYVRELFF. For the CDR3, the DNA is TGCGCCAGCAGCCAAGAAAAGTTGCTACAGGGATACGTTCGGGAGCTGTTTTTT.

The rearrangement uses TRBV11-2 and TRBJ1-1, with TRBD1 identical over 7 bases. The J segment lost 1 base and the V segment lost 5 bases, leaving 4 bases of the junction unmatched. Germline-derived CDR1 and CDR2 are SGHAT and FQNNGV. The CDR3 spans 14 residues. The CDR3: CASSRGTANTEAFF. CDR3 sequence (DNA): TGTGCCAGCAGCCGAGGGACAGCGAACACTGAAGCTTTCTTT.

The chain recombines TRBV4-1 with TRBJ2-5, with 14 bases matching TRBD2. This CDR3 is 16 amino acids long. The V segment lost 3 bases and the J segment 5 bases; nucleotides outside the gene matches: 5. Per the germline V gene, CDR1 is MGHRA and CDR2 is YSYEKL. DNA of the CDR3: TGCGCCAGCAGCCACACCCGGACTAGCGGGAGGGAGACCCAGTACTTC. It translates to CASSHTRTSGRETQYF.

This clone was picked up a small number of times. The CDR3 DNA sequence: TGTGCCAGCAGCTTGAACACCCGAACCGGGGAGCTGTTTTTT. Translating it yields CASSLNTRTGELFF. The V call is TRBV7-9, the J call TRBJ2-2; D is undetermined. CDR3 size: 14 residues. V shed 3 bases and J shed 5 bases, with 10 bases lying between them. Germline CDR1 is SEHNR and CDR2 is FQNEAQ (reference sequence).

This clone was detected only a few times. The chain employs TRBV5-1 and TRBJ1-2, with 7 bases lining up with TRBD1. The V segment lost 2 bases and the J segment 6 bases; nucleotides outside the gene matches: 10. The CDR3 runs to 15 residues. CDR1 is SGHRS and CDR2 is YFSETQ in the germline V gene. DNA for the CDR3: TGCGCCAGCAGCTTTCATGGTGACAGGGATGATGGCTACACCTTC. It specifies CASSFHGDRDDGYTF.

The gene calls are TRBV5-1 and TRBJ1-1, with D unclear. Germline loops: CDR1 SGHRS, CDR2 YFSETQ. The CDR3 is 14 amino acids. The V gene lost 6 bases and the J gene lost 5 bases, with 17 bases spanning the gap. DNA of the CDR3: TGCGCCAGCACCCCGATCGGGCCCGGGACTGAAGCTTTCTTT. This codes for CASTPIGPGTEAFF.

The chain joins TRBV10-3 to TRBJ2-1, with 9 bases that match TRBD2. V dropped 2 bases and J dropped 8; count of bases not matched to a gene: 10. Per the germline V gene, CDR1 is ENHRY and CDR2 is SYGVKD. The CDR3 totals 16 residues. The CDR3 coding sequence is TGTGCCATCAGTGAGAAGGGGCGGGGGGGCAGCCATGAGCAGTTCTTC. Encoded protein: CAISEKGRGGSHEQFF.

The CDR3 region has the DNA TGCGCCAGCGGCCGGGACAGGAACACCATATATTTT. It translates to CASGRDRNTIYF. The rearrangement links TRBV10-1 to TRBJ1-3; 8 positions agree with TRBD1. CDR3 size: 12 residues. Germline lookup yields CDR1 WNHNN and CDR2 SYGVQD (reference sequence). The V and J ends lost 8 bases and 7 bases, in that order; junction bases with no gene match: 4.

CDR3 amino acids: CASSQGLGDTQYF. The CDR3 DNA follows: TGCGCCAGCAGCCAAGGATTAGGGGATACGCAGTATTTT. V usage is TRBV4-1 and J usage is TRBJ2-3; D is unclear. The CDR3 loop spans 13 amino acids. In germline, CDR1 is MGHRA, CDR2 YSYEKL. Trimming cost V 1 base and J 6 bases, with 8 bases left between them.